Each of the 14 T cell receptor beta chains below was sequenced from the same sample in a study of identical twins. In TCRdb, the 5' RACE reads were re-called with MiXCR into one record per CDR3 protein. The profile shows over 200,000 distinct CDR3 sequences, over 9.5% of them singletons. The sequenced sample was memory T cells sorted from blood. These receptors were obtained from a man aged 45-65 years in good health.

This rearrangement joins TRBV27 to TRBJ2-7; TRBD1 matches at 11 bases. From germline, CDR1 is MNHEY and CDR2 SMNVEV (reference sequence). The CDR3 is 14 residues long. Trimming cost V 6 bases and J 0 bases; bases outside gene matches: 1. The CDR3 nucleotides read TGTGCCAGCAGGGGACAGGGGGGCTCCTACGAGCAGTACTTC. It encodes CASRGQGGSYEQYF.

This clonotype has ten or more counts. The chain uses TRBV3-1 and TRBJ2-7, with D possibly matching TRBD1 (5 bases). Germline V CDR1 and CDR2: LGHDT, YNNKEL (reference sequence). This CDR3 has 17 amino acids. V gave up 1 base and J gave up 3 bases, with 19 bases separating them. Here the CDR3 reads CASSQGYLSGQYYEQYF. CDR3 nucleotides: TGTGCCAGCAGCCAAGGCTATCTTTCAGGGCAATACTACGAGCAGTACTTC.

The rearrangement joins TRBV4-3 to TRBJ1-2, with no clear D. Germline CDR1 and CDR2: LGHNA and YSLEER. V was clipped by 0 bases and J by 0 bases, with 11 bases between them. The CDR3 covers 16 residues. CDR3 sequence (DNA): TGCGCCAGCAGCCAAGAGTTCCCCAGAGCTAACTATGGCTACACCTTC. Amino acids: CASSQEFPRANYGYTF.

This clonotype showed up just a few times. This CDR3 reads CSAVAGQPSGNTIYF. The CDR3 nucleotides are TGCAGTGCCGTAGCGGGGCAGCCCTCTGGAAACACCATATATTTT. J is TRBJ1-3 and V is TRBV20-1; TRBD1 might be the D (5 bases). Germline CDR1 reads DFQATT; CDR2 reads SNEGSKA (reference sequence). V lost 6 bases to trimming and J lost 0 bases, with 15 bases between them. The CDR3 length is 15 residues.

This clonotype was counted ten times or more. The rearrangement links TRBV5-1 to TRBJ2-5; TRBD1 is a possible D gene (6 bases). The V end lost 2 bases, the J end lost 0 bases, and 8 bases lay between the germline ends. The CDR3 runs to 14 residues. Germline CDR1 and CDR2: SGHRS and YFSETQ. The CDR3 nucleotides read TGCGCCAGCAGCTTAGGACAGTACCAAGAGACCCAGTACTTC. This codes for CASSLGQYQETQYF.

The chain uses TRBV20-1 and TRBJ2-5; D is unclear. The CDR3 runs 10 residues. Trimming took 3 bases from V and 3 from J, leaving 2 bases between them. Germline V lookup: CDR1 DFQATT, CDR2 SNEGSKA (reference sequence). The CDR3 protein is CSARKETQYF. CDR3 coding DNA: TGCAGTGCTAGGAAAGAGACCCAGTACTTC.

This clonotype was seen at least ten times. The CDR3 DNA reads TGTGCCACCAGTGTAGTGGGCTCAGATACGCAGTATTTT. Translating it yields CATSVVGSDTQYF. V usage is TRBV24-1 and J usage is TRBJ2-3; D call uncertain. Trimming shortened V by 5 bases and J by 4 bases, and 9 bases separated the two germline ends. This CDR3 is 13 amino acids long. CDR1 and CDR2 (germline): KGHDR, SFDVKD.

This clonotype came up many times. V usage is TRBV5-1 and J usage is TRBJ2-1; D is perhaps TRBD1 or TRBD2 (5 bases each). The V end lost 1 base, the J end lost 4 bases, and 9 bases lay between the germline ends. Looked up from germline, CDR1 is SGHRS and CDR2 is YFSETQ. The CDR3 loop spans 14 amino acids. The CDR3 reads CASSLWDPYNEQFF. CDR3 coding DNA: TGCGCCAGCAGCTTGTGGGACCCTTACAATGAGCAGTTCTTC. Full variable domain (rest looked up from reference TRBV5-1 and TRBJ2-1): KAGVTQTPRYLIKTRGQQVTLSCSPISGHRSVSWYQQTPGQGLQFLFEYFSETQRNKGNFPGRFSGRQFSNSRSEMNVSTLELGDSALYLCASSLWDPYNEQFFGPGTRLTVL.

A few counts support this clonotype. The chain is built from TRBV19 and TRBJ1-5; D unresolved. The germline gives CDR1 LNHDA, CDR2 SQIVND (reference sequence). The ends were cut back, 6 bases at V and 0 bases at J, with 12 bases in the middle. CDR3 length: 15 amino acids. CDR3 sequence (DNA): TGTGCCAGTAGCCCGACGGTTTATAGCAATCAGCCCCAGCATTTT. It codes for CASSPTVYSNQPQHF.

This clonotype was seen just once. J is TRBJ2-5 and V is TRBV7-2, with TRBD1 matching over 11 bases. The CDR3 loop spans 12 amino acids. Germline loops: CDR1 SGHTA, CDR2 FQGNSA. J was trimmed by 7 bases and V by 6 bases; bases with no gene match: 1. CDR3 loop: CASRGTGGTQYF. The CDR3 DNA follows: TGTGCCAGCAGGGGGACAGGGGGGACCCAGTACTTC.

The V gene is TRBV7-2, the J gene TRBJ2-2, with 7 positions matching TRBD1. The CDR3 extends over 14 amino acids. V shed 8 bases, J shed 3 bases, and the junction held 6 bases outside the gene matches. Germline V lookup: CDR1 SGHTA, CDR2 FQGNSA. The DNA for the CDR3 is TGTGCCAGCGGCCGGGACAGACACACCGGGGAGCTGTTTTTT. This gives the protein CASGRDRHTGELFF.

In this sample, this clonotype turned up many times. The chain combines TRBV10-3 with TRBJ2-1; D ambiguous. Trimming removed 3 bases from V and 7 bases from J, with 16 bases in between. CDR1 and CDR2 (germline): ENHRY, SYGVKD. The CDR3 totals 15 residues. CDR3 coding DNA: TGTGCCATCAGTGAAAGTTCTACTACCGGGAATGAGCAGTTCTTC. Protein: CAISESSTTGNEQFF.

This chain joins TRBV5-4 and TRBJ2-7, with D possibly matching TRBD1 (7 bases). Germline V gene lookup returns CDR1 SGHNT and CDR2 YYREEE (reference sequence). Trimming took off 4 bases at V and 2 bases at J, with 16 bases between the two ends. The CDR3 is 15 amino acids. The CDR3 region is CASSQGGTSAYEQYF. The CDR3 DNA reads as TGTGCCAGCAGCCAGGGGGGCACCTCGGCCTACGAGCAGTACTTC.

This clonotype was observed at least ten times. The chain has TRBV6-1 and TRBJ2-5; TRBD1 might be the D (5 bases). This CDR3 spans 16 amino acids. Germline assignment: CDR1 MNHNS and CDR2 SASEGT. V was trimmed by 4 bases and J by 5 bases, leaving 20 bases between them. This chain's CDR3 is CASSGGFGQGYETQYF. CDR3 nucleotide sequence: TGTGCCAGCAGTGGGGGATTTGGGCAGGGATACGAGACCCAGTACTTC.